The source of this TCR beta chain is a study of cytomegalovirus exposure and HLA in healthy donors. General study results and limits: Rarity marked most TCR sequences, yet some public TCRs occurred in many donors.

A multiplex PCR was run with 60 Vbeta primers and 13 Jbeta primers. Produced via immunoSEQ multiplex PCR; TCRdb's table is partial and in-frame only. The table has about 170,000 clones, 82% seen once; the top ten hold approximately 1.5%. On this clone itself: Its target is not known.

V was clipped by 2 bases and J by 8 bases; unmatched bases: 8. The CDR3 consists of 15 residues. Germline CDR1 reads ENHRY; CDR2 reads SYGVKD. Sequencing was done on a sample of PBMCs. This TCR was recovered from a girl between 5 and 17 years old in good health and CMV-seropositive. This sequence joins TRBV10-3 and TRBJ2-1; 8 bases map to TRBD2. The CDR3 here is CAISERSGRLYEQFF. For the CDR3, the DNA is TGTGCCATCAGTGAGCGGAGCGGGAGACTATATGAGCAGTTCTTC.